The source of this T cell receptor (beta chain) is a study of blood T cell repertoires in COVID-19 (dated by TCRdb to the early 2020s). Regarding the complete study: The collaborator samples originated in the United States, Italy and Spain and spanned the acute and convalescent phases of COVID-19. Deeply sampled blood TCRbeta repertoires from subjects exposed to, actively infected with, or recovered from COVID-19 were included in the dataset. HLA class I and class II types, where available, came from metadata supplied by the sample provider rather than from assay-based typing. The samples were drawn from two sources: the first 160 participants of the ongoing ImmuneRACE study, and 1,000 to 1,500 subjects contributed by 6 global collaborators. A freely available public database, intended as a resource for researchers studying the immune response to SARS-CoV-2, is where the repertoires were released. The prospective study material was composed of cDNA or gDNA derived from T cells, B-cell-depleted T cells, or PBMCs. A de-identified subject ID, COVID-19 status, age in years and sex were almost always included in the sample metadata. What the work shows at the level of the full study, not this receptor alone: The amount of clinical and demographic metadata varied by source and participant and was provided uncurated.

This clone came up a few times. This clone's antigen is unknown. No much larger clone is present one base from it, and per-base qualities are unavailable. A second Seattle source provided samples from volunteer blood donors who had recovered from COVID-19. Collaborating institutions collected whole blood in K2EDTA tubes following their own protocols. For TCRbeta analysis, collaborators shipped samples in one of three forms: frozen whole blood, isolated PBMCs, or DNA extracted from either of those sample types. The immunoSEQ Assay, a bias-controlled multiplex PCR, was used to amplify TCRbeta CDR3 regions from genomic DNA. The authors processed their data as follows. Nucleated cell counts per sample were estimated from amplification of reference gene primers within the assay. To quantify the absolute abundance of each unique TCRbeta CDR3 rearrangement, sequence reads were collapsed and filtered. For each sample, productive Simpson clonality was calculated as the square root of Simpson's diversity index over productive rearrangements. Held by TCRdb, this immuneACCESS table contains in-frame sequences only and omits some clones. Under half of the omission traces to an unresolved V gene where checked; the cause of the rest is unknown. That table furnishes V, J and clone size, whereas the DNA furnished D and trimming. Within this sample are some 230,000 clones, with roughly 84% of them counted one time only. The top ten hold 5.1% of the sample.

From cysteine to phenylalanine, the CDR3 is 12 amino acids long. CDR3 DNA only is kept here, 36 bases in frame from base 1. Reading the germline V gene (reference sequence) gives CDR1 SEHNR and CDR2 FQNEAQ. V was cut back by 1 base and J by 7 bases, leaving a gap of 2 bases between them. This clonotype originated in a woman aged 60-75 years who had recovered from COVID-19. The V and J genes are TRBV7-9 and TRBJ1-6, with the identity of the D gene unclear. Sequenced sample: peripheral blood. The bases are TGTGCCAGCAGCTTAGTAAATTCACCCCTCCACTTT. Its coded protein is CASSLVNSPLHF. Extended through the reference TRBV7-9 and TRBJ1-6 proteins, this CDR3 yields the full variable domain: DTGVSQNPRHKITKRGQNVTFRCDPISEHNRLYWYRQTLGQGPEFLTYFQNEAQLEKSRLLSDRFSAERPKGSFSTLEIQRTEQGDSAMYLCASSLVNSPLHFGNGTRLTVT.